Below, 5 T cell receptor beta chains from the same sample are listed, as sequenced in a study of T cells in women clearing cervical HPV infection. Sequenced by immunoSEQ multiplex PCR; TCRdb stores in-frame clones only, minus some. The repertoire table contains fewer than 30,000 clones. The sample consisted of blood buffy coat. The receptors stem from a woman aged 18-69 years with a cervical HPV16 infection that either progressed to CIN3+ or cleared (not recorded which).

Of note for this clone: The read terminates 3 residues ahead of where the CDR3 ends, so the germline J gene completes it. The V and J genes are TRBV20-1 and TRBJ1-1; D is perhaps TRBD1 (6 bases). CDR1 and CDR2 from the germline V gene are DFQATT and SNEGSKA (reference sequence). This CDR3 contains 14 residues. Trimming cost V 3 bases and J 5 bases, with 16 bases left between them. The part of the CDR3 DNA that was read is TGCAGTGCTAGGGCGAACACAGGGAGTACTGAA. The encoded protein is CSARANTGSTE. The full CDR3 protein reads CSARANTGSTEAFF.

Note on this clone: The read ends 3 residues shy of where the CDR3 ends; the end is completed using the germline J gene. The chain recombines TRBV5-4 with TRBJ2-1; D perhaps matches TRBD2 (5 bases). The CDR3 covers 14 residues. From germline, CDR1 is SGHNT and CDR2 YYREEE (reference sequence). The V and J ends lost 6 bases and 6 bases respectively, with 16 bases between them. CDR3 residues: CASTPRGVGNEQFF. The covered CDR3 bases are TGTGCCAGCACCCCCCGGGGAGTGGGCAATGAG.

Concerning this clone: The observed sequence ends 3 residues before the CDR3 terminus, with the missing tail filled in from the germline J gene. V and J are TRBV6-4 and TRBJ2-2; 7 bases match TRBD1. V shed 5 bases, J shed 6 bases, and the junction held 3 bases outside the gene matches. The CDR3 totals 13 residues. Germline CDR1 and CDR2: MRHNA and SNTAGT. The CDR3 loop is CASSPQGAGELFF. CDR3 bases read: TGTGCCAGCAGTCCTCAGGGGGCCGGGGAG.

By frequency, this clone registers medium-sized. The read halts 3 residues ahead of the CDR3 end, with the missing end drawn from the germline J gene. The chain couples TRBV14 to TRBJ2-2, with 13 bases lining up with TRBD2. Germline assignment: CDR1 SGHDN and CDR2 FVKESK. The CDR3 spans 17 residues. The trim removed 1 base at V and 4 bases at J, leaving 3 bases unmatched. The CDR3 is CASSQGGLAGATGELFF. Partial CDR3 DNA: TGTGCCAGCAGCCAAGGTGGACTAGCGGGAGCCACCGGGGAG.

In regard to this clone: Read data end 3 residues before the CDR3 end; the end is taken from the germline J gene. The chain uses TRBV5-6 and TRBJ1-2, with 9 bases fitting TRBD1. The junction had 7 bases not matched to a gene; V was cut back by 3 bases and J by 4 bases. The CDR3 runs to 15 residues. Per germline, CDR1 SGHDT and CDR2 YYEEEE. The CDR3 loop is CASSWTGDEIYGYTF. The sequenced part of the CDR3 DNA is TGTGCCAGCAGCTGGACAGGGGACGAAATCTATGGC.